These 6 T cell receptor beta chains came from one sample sequenced in a study of regulatory T cells in long-lasting Graves disease (dated by TCRdb to 2020 to 2022). Libraries were constructed by multiplex PCR. The sequencer was an Illumina HiSeq 4000. iRepertoire HTBI primers and Arm-PCR amplification of CDR3 regions were used to construct TCR beta libraries. Using fastp trimming at Q25 and MiXCR clonotype assembly, TCRdb reanalyzed the public sequencing data and kept in-frame beta chains. Records with the same CDR3 protein are collapsed into one entry carrying the most frequent genes and DNA. In all, the sample holds approximately 400,000 distinct CDR3 sequences, and approximately 12% of those were seen once. The ten largest make up over 15% of the sample. Sample time point, as interpreted from the label and publication: newly diagnosed GD, antithyroid drugs for less than 3 months. For both TCR sequencing and RNA sequencing, RNA was extracted from PBMCs using TRIzol.

The same specimen was also included in a second study, on T cells in Graves' hyperthyroidism and ophthalmopathy.

This specimen was peripheral blood mononuclear cells (PBMCs), taken at new diagnosis, from a patient treated with antithyroid drugs. The receptors were sampled from a woman in her late teens or twenties with Graves disease. Donor details come from another sample of the same person, matched by shared clones.

This clonotype has at least ten counts. V is TRBV15 and J is TRBJ1-5, with D uncertain. The CDR3 extends over 17 amino acids. The germline V and J ends were trimmed by 4 bases and 0 bases, with 16 bases remaining between them. Germline V gene sequence: CDR1 LNHNV, CDR2 YYDKDF (reference sequence). The CDR3 region is CATSNQPTLYSNQPQHF. Here the CDR3 DNA reads TGTGCCACCAGCAACCAGCCTACACTGTATAGCAATCAGCCCCAGCATTTT. Based on the CDR3 plus reference TRBV15 and TRBJ1-5, the full variable domain is DAMVIQNPRYQVTQFGKPVTLSCSQTLNHNVMYWYQQKSSQAPKLLFHYYDKDFNNEADTPDNFQSRRPNTSFCFLDIRSPGLGDTAMYLCATSNQPTLYSNQPQHFGDGTRLSIL.

This clonotype was detected only a few times. Since a much larger clone is just one base distant, this may be a read error. The J gene is TRBJ1-2, the V gene TRBV27, with a tentative D call TRBD1 (5 bases). This CDR3 region has 14 residues. Germline V gene data show CDR1 as MNHEY and CDR2 as SMNVEV (reference sequence). CDR3 bases: TGTGCCAGCAGTTCTGACAGCCTGCTCTATGGCTGCACCTTC. Protein: CASSSDSLLYGCTF.

This clonotype was recorded at least ten times. The genes are TRBV12-3 or TRBV12-4 and TRBJ2-3; 10 nucleotides align to TRBD2. With V trimmed by 4 bases and J by 1 base, 14 bases remained unmatched. The CDR3 loop spans 19 amino acids. This CDR3 is CASSSYWASGSGGTDTQYF. DNA of the CDR3: TGTGCCAGCAGTTCATATTGGGCTAGCGGGAGTGGAGGCACAGATACGCAGTATTTT.

This clonotype has at least ten counts. The chain combines TRBV10-3 with TRBJ2-1; 7 nucleotides line up with TRBD2. With V trimmed by 0 bases and J by 3 bases, 5 bases remained unmatched. Germline CDR1 reads ENHRY; CDR2 reads SYGVKD. The CDR3 totals 16 residues. In nucleotides, the CDR3 is TGTGCCATCAGTGAGTCGACCGGGACTATCTACAATGAGCAGTTCTTC. As protein: CAISESTGTIYNEQFF.

This clonotype has at least ten counts. The chain has TRBV20-1 and TRBJ1-4; TRBD1 matches at 7 bases. V shed 4 bases and J 7 bases; nucleotides not matched to a gene: 3. The CDR3 has 12 residues. Germline CDR1 DFQATT, CDR2 SNEGSKA (reference sequence). The CDR3 spells CSANRGSEKLFF. CDR3 DNA sequence: TGCAGTGCTAACAGGGGTTCTGAAAAACTGTTTTTT.

This clonotype was detected many times. The V and J genes are TRBV5-1 and TRBJ2-7, with D perhaps matching TRBD1 (5 bases). Germline lookup yields CDR1 SGHRS and CDR2 YFSETQ. This CDR3 comprises 14 residues. Trimming removed 0 bases from V and 4 bases from J, with 11 bases in between. The CDR3 nucleotides read TGCGCCAGCAGCTTGGAGGACAACTATTACGAGCAGTACTTC. Its protein is CASSLEDNYYEQYF.